A selection of T cell receptor beta chains follows, all from one sample in a study of OX40 agonist ivuxolimab in advanced cancers. The assay was immunoSEQ multiplex PCR, and TCRdb's table has in-frame clones only and misses some. The top ten hold around 15% of the sample, which has 15,000 to 20,000 clones, 65% to 90% seen once. The source material was CD4+ or CD8+ T cells sorted from blood, sampled in a trial of the OX40 agonist ivuxolimab. These receptors all come from an adult with an advanced solid tumor such as melanoma, head and neck, liver or kidney cancer. Both conserved end residues are trimmed from each CDR3.

v_call	j_call	cdr3_aa
TRBV10-2	TRBJ2-3	ASSSGRVVDTQY
TRBV30	TRBJ1-5	AWSVSGQGNQPQH
TRBV5-1	TRBJ1-6	ASSLVGSQSPLH
TRBV6-1	TRBJ1-2	ASSPLGHYGYT
TRBV7-3	TRBJ2-7	ASSFNPTYEQY
TRBV7-6	TRBJ1-4	ASSPVPLSEKLF
TRBV19	TRBJ1-5	ASSIVPRVNQPQH
TRBV7-6	TRBJ2-1	ASSLAVIHNEQF
TRBV5-4	TRBJ1-4	ASSIGQDGNEKLF
TRBV5-4	TRBJ1-5	ASSLAGFNQPQH
TRBV19	TRBJ1-5	ASSRGEGQPQH
TRBV18	TRBJ1-1	ASSPRPGNTEAF
TRBV27	TRBJ1-6	ASSPQVGTPLH
TRBV28	TRBJ1-2	ASSLDGRGGGYT
TRBV25-1	TRBJ2-6	ASSSGANVLT
TRBV28	TRBJ1-1	ASSLTGITEAF
TRBV6-6	TRBJ2-3	ATHLAGGHTDTQY
TRBV4-3	TRBJ2-2	ASSQLSMGAGELF
TRBV19	TRBJ1-1	ASHPHRASTEAF
TRBV18	TRBJ1-1	ASSPHFDGTEAF
TRBV7-2	TRBJ2-1	ASSLSLGDNEQF
TRBV4-2	TRBJ1-2	ASSQGQMGQGPSGYT
TRBV5-6	TRBJ2-7	ASSTQASYEQY
TRBV4-2	TRBJ2-7	ASSQAAGGRWEQY
TRBV6-6	TRBJ2-1	ASSYSMGGSGNEQF
TRBV5-1	TRBJ2-2	ASSLRQGSGTGELF
TRBV30	TRBJ1-5	AWNDGNQPQH
TRBV29-1	TRBJ2-3	SAAGGVRDTQY
TRBV9	TRBJ2-3	ASSVGVTPGTQY
TRBV4-3	TRBJ1-3	ASSQDDRTNTIY
TRBV2	TRBJ2-2	ASSDDRTSSGELF
TRBV5-4	TRBJ2-6	ASSLGRSGANVLT
TRBV5-1	TRBJ2-1	ASSLLAGGLFNEQF
TRBV2	TRBJ2-7	ASRRGQATYEQY
TRBV18	TRBJ2-4	ASSWTGGRAKNIQY
TRBV7-2	TRBJ2-7	ASTPGRDYEQY
TRBV27	TRBJ2-7	ASSSRAGVPYEQY